This TCR beta chain appears in the sequencing data of a study of cytotoxic CD8 clonotypes in ibrutinib-treated CLL. Study summary: For this cohort, patients were around eleven relapsed/refractory and roughly 14 treatment-naive, while 17 were IGHV unmutated. On average, around 100,000 productive rearrangements and 200,000 to 300,000 productive templates per sample. Broader study findings: Clonality was higher at baseline than in age-matched healthy donors and tracked circulating CD8+ T-cell counts.

The length of the CDR3 is 16 residues. CDR1 is SGHRS and CDR2 is YFSETQ in the germline V gene. The V end was cut by 0 bases, the J end by 0 bases, with 10 bases between. Library input was around 2 micrograms of DNA from cryopreserved PBMCs. Clones were sequenced by immunoSEQ multiplex PCR, and TCRdb holds only the in-frame ones, with some missing. Of some 140,000 clones in the sample, around 93% were seen once. On this clone itself: Antigen: not known.

The rearrangement uses TRBV5-1 and TRBJ2-1, with D unresolved. The source is a human donor with chronic lymphocytic leukemia. Sequenced here: PBMCs, sampled after 12 months of ibrutinib treatment. The DNA of the CDR3 is TGCGCCAGCAGCTTGGTCCCATCCTCCTCCTACAATGAGCAGTTCTTC. Its protein product is CASSLVPSSSYNEQFF. Variable domain in full (rest from reference TRBV5-1 and TRBJ2-1): KAGVTQTPRYLIKTRGQQVTLSCSPISGHRSVSWYQQTPGQGLQFLFEYFSETQRNKGNFPGRFSGRQFSNSRSEMNVSTLELGDSALYLCASSLVPSSSYNEQFFGPGTRLTVL.